These T cell receptor beta chains were read from a single sample in a study of brain T cells in children with intractable seizures. Produced via immunoSEQ multiplex PCR; TCRdb's table is partial and in-frame only. Altogether around 340,000 clones are present, over 90% being singletons, with the ten largest covering roughly 6%. Sequenced material: peripheral blood, taken roughly 5 months after surgery. The receptor set was obtained from a boy in the first two years of life with tuberous sclerosis and intractable seizures. Both conserved end residues are part of each CDR3. D genes are given only for firm matches. The size field is filled for only some rows; it gives once, few, many or a size class.

TRBV7-6	TRBJ2-7	TRBD1	-	TGTGCCAGCAGCCCACTCTCCGGGACAGGGACGTACGAGCAGTACTTC	CASSPLSGTGTYEQYF
TRBV6-6	TRBJ1-5	-	-	TGTGCCAGCAGTTATCAGCCCCAGCATTTT	CASSYQPQHF
TRBV28	TRBJ1-2	-	-	TGTGCCAGCAGTTTGGAGGGGGGGGCCTACTATGGCTACACCTTC	CASSLEGGAYYGYTF
TRBV2	TRBJ1-5	TRBD1	-	TGTGCCAGCCGTGACAGGGAGGATCAGCCCCAGCATTTT	CASRDREDQPQHF
TRBV19	TRBJ1-5	-	-	TGTGCCAGTAGAGACGTTAGCAATCAGCCCCAGCATTTT	CASRDVSNQPQHF
TRBV30	TRBJ1-6	-	-	TGTGCCTGGAGTGTACGATTCGGGGCGGAGGCCCTCCACTTT	CAWSVRFGAEALHF
TRBV9	TRBJ1-3	-	-	TGTGCCAGCAGCGGACAGATCTCTGGAAACACCATATATTTT	CASSGQISGNTIYF
TRBV5-5	TRBJ1-3	-	-	TGTGCCAGCAGCTTTTACGGAAACACCATATATTTT	CASSFYGNTIYF
TRBV5-4	TRBJ2-2	-	few	TGTGCCAGCAGCTTGGCCTGGCGGGGACGGGCCGGGGAGCTGTTTTTT	CASSLAWRGRAGELFF
TRBV3-1/TRBV3-2	TRBJ1-1	-	-	TGTGCCAGCAGCCAAGGACAACCTCCTGAAGCTTTCTTT	CASSQGQPPEAFF
TRBV24-1	TRBJ2-1	-	-	TGTGCCACCAGTGCGTCGGTTAACTCCTACAATGAGCAGTTCTTC	CATSASVNSYNEQFF
TRBV7-8	TRBJ1-4	-	once	TGTGCCAGCAGCTTAGTAGGGGGGAAGGGGGAAAAACTGTTTTTT	CASSLVGGKGEKLFF
TRBV28	TRBJ1-5	-	once	TGTGCCAGCAGCTCAGGGAAGGCTCAGCCCCAGCATTTT	CASSSGKAQPQHF
TRBV7-3	TRBJ1-1	-	-	TGTGCCAGCAGCTTAACGGCCGGACGTATGAACACTGAAGCTTTCTTT	CASSLTAGRMNTEAFF
TRBV27	TRBJ1-1	-	-	TGTGCCAGCAGTCCAGAGAGGGTAACAAGGACTGAAGCTTTCTTT	CASSPERVTRTEAFF
TRBV2	TRBJ2-1	-	-	TGTGCCAGCAGAGCATCCATCCGGGTTGAGCAGTTCTTC	CASRASIRVEQFF
TRBV7-3	TRBJ2-5	-	-	TGTGCCAGCAGCTTAAGGGTTCGAGAGACCCAGTACTTC	CASSLRVRETQYF
TRBV5-3	TRBJ2-3	-	-	TGTGCCAGAAGCTATAGGAGCACAGATACGCAGTATTTT	CARSYRSTDTQYF
TRBV20-1	TRBJ2-5	-	-	TGCAGTGCTAGACAAGGGGGGTCCCAGTACTTC	CSARQGGSQYF
TRBV6-5	TRBJ1-1	-	-	TGTGCCAGCAGGGCAGTCCCCAGGGACCCTGAAGCTTTCTTT	CASRAVPRDPEAFF
TRBV6-5	TRBJ2-7	-	-	TGTGCCCTCACTAGCCGAAACTCCTACGAGCAGTACTTC	CALTSRNSYEQYF
TRBV25-1	TRBJ2-2	-	-	TGTGCCAGCGGCAGTACAGGGTTGGAGAACACCGGGGAGCTGTTTTTT	CASGSTGLENTGELFF
TRBV30	TRBJ2-7	-	-	TGTGCCTGGAGCCCATCGGCGCCCTACGAGCAGTACTTC	CAWSPSAPYEQYF
TRBV6-5	TRBJ2-3	-	-	TGTGCCAGCAGTCCCCGAATAGCGGATACGCAGTATTTT	CASSPRIADTQYF
TRBV19	TRBJ1-2	-	-	TGTGCCAGTAGCGGAAACTATGGCTACACCTTC	CASSGNYGYTF
TRBV30	TRBJ1-5	-	few	TGTGCCTGGAGTGATAGGGCTAGCAATCAGCCCCAGCATTTT	CAWSDRASNQPQHF
TRBV6-5	TRBJ2-2	TRBD2	-	TGTGCCAGCAGTTACTCGATGGCGGGAGGGCCCGGGGAGCTGTTTTTT	CASSYSMAGGPGELFF
TRBV11-2	TRBJ2-7	-	-	TGTGCCAGCAGCTTACACTACGAGCAGTACTTC	CASSLHYEQYF
TRBV5-4	TRBJ1-6	-	few	TGTGCCAGCAGCTCTTTTCCGAGCTCCTATAATTCACCCCTCCACTTT	CASSSFPSSYNSPLHF
TRBV18	TRBJ2-1	TRBD2	-	TGTGCCAGCTCACCCGGTTTAGCGGGAGGGCAAGAGCAGTTCTTC	CASSPGLAGGQEQFF
TRBV27	TRBJ1-5	TRBD1	-	TGTGCCAGCAGTTTATCGACAGGGGGCACTGGTAGCAATCAGCCCCAGCATTTT	CASSLSTGGTGSNQPQHF
TRBV19	TRBJ2-1	TRBD2	-	TGTGCCAGTAGTACCTTGACTAGCGAGGATGAGCAGTTCTTC	CASSTLTSEDEQFF
TRBV6-8	TRBJ1-2	TRBD1	-	TGTGCCAGCAGTTACGCTCGGGACAGATATGGCTACACCTTC	CASSYARDRYGYTF
TRBV7-9	TRBJ2-3	-	-	TGTGCCAGCAGCTTCAGGGGTTTTGGGGATACGCAGTATTTT	CASSFRGFGDTQYF
TRBV10-3	TRBJ2-5	TRBD2	-	TGTGCCATCAGTGAGTCTATAGCGGGGGGTCGGAAAGAGACCCAGTACTTC	CAISESIAGGRKETQYF
TRBV21-1	TRBJ2-1	-	-	TGTGCCAGCAGCCTGCCGGGGCTACGCTACAATGAGCAGTTCTTC	CASSLPGLRYNEQFF
TRBV15	TRBJ2-6	-	-	TGTGCCACCAGCAGAGTATGGTACTCTGGGGCCAACGTCCTGACTTTC	CATSRVWYSGANVLTF
TRBV7-9	TRBJ2-2	-	-	TGTGCCAGCAGCCTAGGACTTTCCACCGGGGAGCTGTTTTTT	CASSLGLSTGELFF
TRBV2	TRBJ1-5	-	-	TGTGCCAACTATGAGGGAAACGGCAATCAGCCCCAGCATTTT	CANYEGNGNQPQHF
TRBV24-1	TRBJ2-7	TRBD2	-	TGTGCCACCAGTGACCTCGGGACTAGCGGATCCTACGAGCAGTACTTC	CATSDLGTSGSYEQYF
TRBV10-1	TRBJ1-1	TRBD1	-	TGCGCCAGCAGTCCTAACACCAGGGGGTCGGGCACTGAAGCTTTCTTT	CASSPNTRGSGTEAFF
TRBV6-1	TRBJ2-1	-	-	TGTGCCAGCAGTGAAGGATTAAATGAGCAGTTCTTC	CASSEGLNEQFF
TRBV9	TRBJ1-2	TRBD1	-	TGTGCCAGCAGCGCTTCCGGGACAGGGGGGGGCTATGGCTACACCTTC	CASSASGTGGGYGYTF
TRBV24-1	TRBJ1-5	-	few	TGTGCCACCAGTGATTTCAGGGGCAATCAGCCCCAGCATTTT	CATSDFRGNQPQHF
TRBV4-1	TRBJ2-3	-	-	TGCGCCAGCAGCCAAGAAGTCACCACAGATACGCAGTATTTT	CASSQEVTTDTQYF
TRBV30	TRBJ1-5	TRBD1	-	TGTGCCTGCGGACAGGGGAGTCAGCCCCAGCATTTT	CACGQGSQPQHF
TRBV30	TRBJ1-1	-	once	TGTGCCTGGAGCGCCCCACGTCGGGAATTGCGGAACACTGAAGCTTTCTTT	CAWSAPRRELRNTEAFF
TRBV27	TRBJ1-1	-	-	TGTGCCAGCAGTTCCTACAGGGTGTTCGACACTGAAGCTTTCTTT	CASSSYRVFDTEAFF
TRBV19	TRBJ1-1	-	-	TGTGCCAGCGTACTAACAGGGACTGAAGCTTTCTTT	CASVLTGTEAFF
TRBV29-1	TRBJ2-2	TRBD1	once	TGCAGCGTGGACACAGGGGGTGGTGGGGAGCTGTTTTTT	CSVDTGGGGELFF
TRBV2	TRBJ1-2	-	-	TGTGCCAGCACCCGCATCCGGGAACAGTTATATGGCTACACCTTC	CASTRIREQLYGYTF